This is a list of T cell receptor beta chains from one sample in a study of blood T cell repertoires in COVID-19. Sequencing was performed with immunoSEQ multiplex PCR; in TCRdb, only in-frame clones are kept and a portion is missing. The table records approximately 76,000 clones, approximately 89% of them present only once. Input material: peripheral blood. The receptors stem from a woman aged 55-69 years with acute or convalescent COVID-19. Both conserved end residues are trimmed from each CDR3. Each record gives: J gene, V gene, D gene, CDR3 protein. D genes are given only for firm matches.

j_call: TRBJ1-5
v_call: TRBV24-1
d_call: TRBD1
cdr3_aa: ATSDFRDREAYSNQPQH

j_call: TRBJ1-4
v_call: TRBV11-1
d_call: TRBD1
cdr3_aa: ASSNTGQGQKLF

j_call: TRBJ1-2
v_call: TRBV7-9
d_call: NA
cdr3_aa: ASSLAQETAGYT

j_call: TRBJ2-5
v_call: TRBV2
d_call: TRBD2
cdr3_aa: ASSLHKQPGLAGGNQETQY

j_call: TRBJ2-5
v_call: TRBV2
d_call: NA
cdr3_aa: ASMPSGLLGETQY

j_call: TRBJ2-1
v_call: TRBV11-2
d_call: TRBD2
cdr3_aa: ASSLDLAGGGNEQF

j_call: TRBJ2-7
v_call: TRBV28
d_call: TRBD1
cdr3_aa: ASSSGQGPYEQY

j_call: TRBJ2-3
v_call: TRBV7-6
d_call: TRBD1
cdr3_aa: ASSLGRTGGATDTQY

j_call: TRBJ2-7
v_call: TRBV19
d_call: TRBD1
cdr3_aa: ASNPTGEWGEQY

j_call: TRBJ1-2
v_call: TRBV27
d_call: TRBD1
cdr3_aa: ASSLDRDYGYT

j_call: TRBJ2-7
v_call: TRBV5-6
d_call: TRBD2
cdr3_aa: ASSPGLAPTYEQY

j_call: TRBJ1-1
v_call: TRBV7-3
d_call: NA
cdr3_aa: ASSPSRETTEAF

j_call: TRBJ2-1
v_call: TRBV9
d_call: TRBD2
cdr3_aa: ASSVVLADNEQF

j_call: TRBJ1-2
v_call: TRBV7-9
d_call: NA
cdr3_aa: ASSDRSRGRDGYT

j_call: TRBJ2-7
v_call: TRBV19
d_call: TRBD2
cdr3_aa: ASSPRLAGVVGEQY

j_call: TRBJ1-5
v_call: TRBV19
d_call: NA
cdr3_aa: ASSKRTNQPQH

j_call: TRBJ1-5
v_call: TRBV19
d_call: TRBD1
cdr3_aa: ASSIPGQGNQPQH

j_call: TRBJ2-7
v_call: TRBV7-3
d_call: TRBD2
cdr3_aa: ASSPSGTGGEQY

j_call: TRBJ2-5
v_call: TRBV18
d_call: NA
cdr3_aa: ASSPAGRETQY

j_call: TRBJ2-2
v_call: TRBV27
d_call: TRBD1
cdr3_aa: ASSTGDSRNTGELF

j_call: TRBJ1-1
v_call: TRBV14
d_call: TRBD1
cdr3_aa: ASSSRTGSTEAF

j_call: TRBJ2-1
v_call: TRBV12-3/TRBV12-4
d_call: NA
cdr3_aa: ASSLGAGQF

j_call: TRBJ2-7
v_call: TRBV5-1
d_call: TRBD2
cdr3_aa: ASSPGTSAYEQY

j_call: TRBJ2-5
v_call: TRBV3-1/TRBV3-2
d_call: TRBD1
cdr3_aa: ASSQWTGGSGTQY

j_call: TRBJ2-2
v_call: TRBV7-9
d_call: NA
cdr3_aa: ASTGPNTGELF